This T cell receptor (beta chain) was found in a study of shared clonotypes between healthy human individuals. In regard to this clone: Its cognate antigen is unknown.

Investigators spread the genomic DNA of each subset evenly over several immunoSEQ plates. Some clones are missing from TCRdb's copy, which holds only in-frame ones; the method was immunoSEQ multiplex PCR. Here the sample spans 2 million to 2.5 million clones, just under 95% being singletons. Study conclusions and caveats: Unshared clonotypes carried lower generation probabilities than those common to all four donors.

What was sequenced was naive CD4+ T cells from PBMCs. As for subset: CD45RA+ positively selected. The clonotype comes from a man between 18 and 29 years old in good health. Some clones in this sample may be carry-over from other donors' samples.

In DNA form, the CDR3 reads TGTGCCTGGAGTGTAAATGTACTCGAGCAGTACTTC. Translating gives CAWSVNVLEQYF. The chain carries TRBV30 and TRBJ2-7, with D unclear. Germline V gene lookup returns CDR1 GTSNPN and CDR2 SVGIG (reference sequence). The CDR3 runs 12 residues. Trimming cost V 0 bases and J 6 bases, with 9 bases left between them.